One sample yielded the 3 T cell receptor beta chains listed below, sequenced in a study of T cell responses to AZD1222 COVID-19 vaccine. Assay used: immunoSEQ multiplex PCR; TCRdb lists only in-frame clones, some missing. The sample has 130,000 to 150,000 clones, around 92% seen once. Sequenced material: peripheral blood, taken on day 0 of AZD1222 vaccination. These receptors came from an adult in good health.

The V and J genes are TRBV5-4 and TRBJ1-1; 8 bases line up with TRBD1. This CDR3 is built from 14 residues. Germline-derived CDR1 and CDR2 are SGHNT and YYREEE (reference sequence). With 0 bases clipped from V and 7 bases from J, the junction kept 5 bases outside the gene matches. CDR3 nucleotides: TGTGCCAGCAGCTTGGAGGACAGGGACTTTGAAGCTTTCTTT. It encodes CASSLEDRDFEAFF. The full variable domain, its missing parts supplied by reference TRBV5-4 and TRBJ1-1, is ETGVTQSPTHLIKTRGQQVTLRCSSQSGHNTVSWYQQALGQGPQFIFQYYREEENGRGNFPPRFSGLQFPNYSSELNVNALELDDSALYLCASSLEDRDFEAFFGQGTRLTVV.

For this clone: Distinct nucleotide sequences in the sample also encode this CDR3. The V and J genes are TRBV5-6 and TRBJ1-6, with no clear D. CDR1 and CDR2 from the germline V gene are SGHDT and YYEEEE. Between the trimmed V and J ends, which lost 0 bases and 4 bases, there was a span of 5 bases. The CDR3 runs to 14 residues. The CDR3 region is CASSLGQYNSPLHF. The CDR3 DNA follows: TGTGCCAGCAGCTTGGGGCAGTATAATTCACCCCTCCACTTT.

The chain employs TRBV28 and TRBJ1-2, with D hard to call. The CDR3 contains 11 residues. V gave up 6 bases and J gave up 2 bases, with 4 bases separating them. The V gene's germline CDR1 is MDHEN and CDR2 SYDVKM. CDR3 nucleotide sequence: TGTGCCAGCAGCCGGAACTATGGCTACACCTTC. The encoded protein is CASSRNYGYTF.